These 23 T cell receptor beta chains came from one sample sequenced in a study of immune characterization of retroperitoneal liposarcoma. TCRdb used MiXCR to reprocess the PCR reads, holding one entry per CDR3 protein. Of 7,500 to 8,500 distinct CDR3 sequences detected, about 40% appear once; the ten largest clones hold 14% to 15%. Sequencing input: tumor tissue. The receptors were sampled from a male donor with retroperitoneal liposarcoma.

By sample fraction, this clonotype is medium-sized (0.01 to 0.1%). This chain uses TRBV12-3 or TRBV12-4 with TRBJ2-1; the D gene is possibly TRBD2 (5 bases). The CDR3 has 13 residues. The germline V and J ends were trimmed by 7 bases and 13 bases, with 20 bases remaining between them. The CDR3 reads CASTLSGLETQFF. Written as DNA, the CDR3 is TGTGCCAGCACCCTGAGCGGATTGGAGACCCAGTTCTTC.

The gene calls are TRBV4-3 and TRBJ2-1; 10 bases match TRBD1. From germline, CDR1 is LGHNA and CDR2 YSLEER. With V trimmed by 0 bases and J by 10 bases, 12 bases remained unmatched. CDR3 length: 17 residues. This CDR3 is CASSQEGPGQGSYEQFF. The CDR3 DNA is TGCGCCAGCAGCCAAGAGGGTCCGGGACAGGGGTCCTACGAGCAGTTCTTC.

V is TRBV10-1 and J is TRBJ2-2, with D possibly matching TRBD1 (6 bases). V was cut by 2 bases and J by 6 bases, with 10 bases left in between. Germline V gives CDR1 WNHNN, CDR2 SYGVQD (reference sequence). The CDR3 totals 14 residues. The CDR3 loop reads CASSEAYRAGELFF. CDR3 coding DNA: TGCGCCAGCAGTGAGGCATACAGGGCCGGGGAGCTGTTTTTT.

Here the CDR3 DNA reads TGTGCCAGCCGAACAGGGGGCGGCAATCAGCCCCAGCATTTT. This gives the protein CASRTGGGNQPQHF. This chain connects TRBV6-1 to TRBJ1-5; 9 bases match TRBD1. The CDR3 is 14 residues long. J gave up 2 bases and V 8 bases, and 4 bases lay outside the gene matches. The germline CDR1 and CDR2 sequences are MNHNS and SASEGT.

V gene TRBV12-3 or TRBV12-4 combines with J gene TRBJ2-5; D remains unclear. Matching the DNA end better, TRBJ2-7 makes the J call doubtful. The length of the CDR3 is 12 residues. CDR3 protein: CASSLDSYEQYF. The CDR3 DNA follows: TGTGCCAGCAGTTTAGACTCCTACGAGCAGTACTTC.

A few counts support this clonotype. The genes are TRBV12-3 or TRBV12-4 and TRBJ2-1; no clear D. Trimming left V 3 bases short and J 9 bases short, with 9 bases between. This CDR3 has 12 amino acids. The CDR3 nucleotides read TGTGCCAGCAGTTTCGATCCCAGTGAGCAGTTCTTC. This gives the protein CASSFDPSEQFF.

This clonotype is deemed medium-sized. V and J are TRBV6-6 and TRBJ2-1; weak D call: TRBD1 (6 bases). The J call may be in error: the DNA end matches TRBJ2-7 better. The CDR3 runs to 13 residues. The germline V gene has CDR1 MNHNY and CDR2 SVGAGI (reference sequence). CDR3 DNA sequence: TGTGCCAGCAGTTACCGCAGGGGCTACGAGCAGTACTTC. Its protein product is CASSYRRGYEQYF.

The chain couples TRBV11-3 to TRBJ2-5, with D uncertain. Looked up from germline, CDR1 is SGHNT and CDR2 is YENEEA. CDR3 length equals 13 residues. Trimming shortened V by 4 bases and J by 2 bases, and 8 bases separated the two germline ends. The chain's CDR3 is CASSSNRQETQYF. The CDR3 DNA reads as TGTGCCAGCAGCTCGAATAGGCAAGAGACCCAGTACTTC.

The chain has TRBV11-2 and TRBJ1-3; D not certain. Germline V lookup: CDR1 SGHAT, CDR2 FQNNGV. There are 13 residues in the CDR3. V lost 2 bases and J 4 bases, leaving 6 bases between the germline ends. CDR3: CASSLSRGNTIYF. CDR3 nucleotide sequence: TGTGCCAGCAGCTTAAGTAGAGGAAACACCATATATTTT.

Within the sample, this clonotype is medium-sized (0.01 to 0.1%). The J gene is TRBJ2-5, the V gene TRBV7-2; the D is unclear. Trimming left V 1 base short and J 0 bases short, with 6 bases between. Per the germline V gene, CDR1 is SGHTA and CDR2 is FQGNSA. The CDR3 covers 14 residues. The chain's CDR3 is CASSLVDYQETQYF. Here the CDR3 DNA reads TGTGCCAGCAGCTTAGTTGACTACCAAGAGACCCAGTACTTC.

Regarding this clonotype: The junction departs from germline at one end; a sequencing error may be responsible. V is TRBV12-3 or TRBV12-4 and J is TRBJ2-7, with D possibly matching TRBD2 (6 bases). This CDR3 is 14 amino acids long. CDR3 sequence: CASSLAARGYEQYF. The CDR3 nucleotides are TGTGCCAGCAGCTTAGCGGCACGGGGCTACGAGCAGTACTTC.

This chain connects TRBV12-3 or TRBV12-4 to TRBJ2-1, with TRBD1 matching 8 bases. The CDR3 covers 15 residues. Trimming cost V 1 base and J 13 bases; bases outside gene matches: 12. The CDR3 nucleotides read TGTGCCAGCAGTTTAGGACAGGGGATTCAAGAGACCCAGTTCTTC. The encoded protein is CASSLGQGIQETQFF.

This chain links TRBV7-2 with TRBJ2-7; D uncertain. The J call is doubtful: the DNA matches TRBJ2-5 better. The CDR3 consists of 13 residues. CDR1 SGHTA and CDR2 FQGNSA come from the germline V gene. CDR3 protein: CASSFEVQETQYF. The CDR3 nucleotides are TGTGCCAGCAGCTTCGAAGTACAAGAGACCCAGTACTTC.

This clonotype was detected a few times. The genes are TRBV6-1 and TRBJ2-1; no clear D. The V end lost 5 bases, the J end lost 0 bases, and 14 bases lay between the germline ends. The germline V gene encodes CDR1 MNHNS and CDR2 SASEGT. CDR3 size: 16 residues. CDR3 region: CASSYLSISSYNEQFF. CDR3 sequence (DNA): TGTGCCAGCAGTTACCTCAGCATAAGCTCCTACAATGAGCAGTTCTTC.

Within the sample, this clonotype is medium-sized (0.01 to 0.1%). J is TRBJ2-7 and V is TRBV6-1; TRBD1 matches 9 bases. CDR3 length: 17 amino acids. The germline CDR1 and CDR2 sequences are MNHNS and SASEGT. V lost 2 bases to trimming and J lost 0 bases; unmatched junction nucleotides: 8. CDR3 DNA: TGTGCCAGCAGTGAATATAACTGGGGACAGGGCTCCTACGAGCAGTACTTC. Amino acid sequence: CASSEYNWGQGSYEQYF.

The V and J genes are TRBV6-6 and TRBJ2-1; D unclear. Trimming left V 2 bases short and J 8 bases short, with 16 bases between. The CDR3 totals 15 residues. Germline V lookup: CDR1 MNHNY, CDR2 SVGAGI (reference sequence). CDR3 sequence (DNA): TGTGCCAGCAGTTACCGCGTGGTCCCCGGAGATGAGCAGTTCTTC. Translation gives CASSYRVVPGDEQFF.

This rearrangement joins TRBV10-3 to TRBJ2-1; D uncertain. With the DNA end fitting TRBJ2-7 better, the J assignment may be wrong. The CDR3 runs 13 residues. The germline V gene encodes CDR1 ENHRY and CDR2 SYGVKD. CDR3 coding DNA: TGTGCCATCCGAGCGTCCACGGAAAATGAGCAGTACTTC. Amino acids: CAIRASTENEQYF.

This clonotype was recorded a few times. V and J are TRBV6-1 and TRBJ1-1; D remains ambiguous. CDR3 length: 16 residues. Deletions cut 6 bases from V and 6 bases from J, with 23 bases between. Germline V gene data show CDR1 as MNHNS and CDR2 as SASEGT. CDR3 nucleotides: TGTGCCAGCAGCCCATCGCCCTTCCCGGATGGCGCTGAAGCTTTCTTT. This gives the protein CASSPSPFPDGAEAFF.

The gene calls are TRBV6-2 or TRBV6-3 and TRBJ2-1, with 11 bases aligning to TRBD2. CDR1 MNHEY and CDR2 SVGEGT come from the germline V gene. J was trimmed by 9 bases and V by 5 bases; bases with no gene match: 12. CDR3 length equals 16 residues. CDR3 DNA: TGTGCCAGCAGTCCCTGGGTAGCGGGGGGGCAGGGTGAGCAGTTCTTC. Its translation: CASSPWVAGGQGEQFF.

The chain recombines TRBV7-2 with TRBJ2-3; D possibly corresponds to TRBD1 (6 bases). This CDR3 contains 14 residues. V was clipped by 3 bases and J by 0 bases, with 7 bases between them. Germline lookup yields CDR1 SGHTA and CDR2 FQGNSA. The CDR3 protein is CASSLGASTDTQYF. Written as DNA, the CDR3 is TGTGCCAGCAGCTTGGGGGCAAGCACAGATACGCAGTATTTT. Full variable domain (rest looked up from reference TRBV7-2 and TRBJ2-3): GAGVSQSPSNKVTEKGKDVELRCDPISGHTALYWYRQSLGQGLEFLIYFQGNSAPDKSGLPSDRFSAERTGGSVSTLTIQRTQQEDSAVYLCASSLGASTDTQYFGPGTRLTVL.

The sample holds a few counts of this clonotype. The rearrangement joins TRBV7-3 to TRBJ2-1, with a weak D call TRBD1 (6 bases). The CDR3 loop spans 15 amino acids. Germline V CDR1 and CDR2: SGHTA, FQGTGA. V was cut by 4 bases and J by 13 bases, with 23 bases left in between. DNA for the CDR3: TGTGCCAGCAGCTGGTTAGGTCAACAGGGAGAGACCCAGTTCTTC. Its translation is CASSWLGQQGETQFF.

V usage is TRBV6-6 and J usage is TRBJ2-1; a weak D match, TRBD1 (6 bases). Germline loops: CDR1 MNHNY, CDR2 SVGAGI (reference sequence). CDR3 length: 15 amino acids. The V and J ends lost 2 bases and 4 bases respectively, with 12 bases between them. As DNA, the CDR3 is TGTGCCAGCAGTTACCGACAGGTCGAATACAATGAGCAGTTCTTC. Amino acids: CASSYRQVEYNEQFF.

Judged by abundance, this clonotype is medium-sized. The chain employs TRBV7-2 and TRBJ2-1; weak D call: TRBD2 (7 bases). Matching the DNA end better, TRBJ2-7 makes the J call doubtful. Germline CDR1 reads SGHTA; CDR2 reads FQGNSA. The length of the CDR3 is 15 residues. CDR3 amino acids: CASSLQSGGLYEQYF. Here the CDR3 DNA reads TGTGCCAGCAGCTTACAATCCGGGGGGCTTTACGAGCAGTACTTC.